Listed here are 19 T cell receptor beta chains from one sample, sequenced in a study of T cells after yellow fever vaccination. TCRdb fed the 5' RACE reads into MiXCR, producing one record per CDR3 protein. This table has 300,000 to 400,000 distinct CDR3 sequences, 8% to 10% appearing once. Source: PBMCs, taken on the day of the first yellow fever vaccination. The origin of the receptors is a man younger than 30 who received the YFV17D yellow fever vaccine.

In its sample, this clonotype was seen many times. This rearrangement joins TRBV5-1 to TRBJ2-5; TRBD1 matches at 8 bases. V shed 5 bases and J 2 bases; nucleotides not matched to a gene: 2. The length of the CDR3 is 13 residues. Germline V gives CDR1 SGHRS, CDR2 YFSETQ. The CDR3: CASRRQGQETQYF. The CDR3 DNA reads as TGCGCCAGCAGAAGACAGGGGCAAGAGACCCAGTACTTC.

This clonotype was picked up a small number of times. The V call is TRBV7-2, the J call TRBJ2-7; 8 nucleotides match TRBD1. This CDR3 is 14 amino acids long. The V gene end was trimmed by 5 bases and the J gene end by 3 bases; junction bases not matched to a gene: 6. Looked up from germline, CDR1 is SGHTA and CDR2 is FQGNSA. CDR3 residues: CASSTGQVIYEQYF. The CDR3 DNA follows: TGTGCCAGCAGCACGGGACAGGTTATCTACGAGCAGTACTTC.

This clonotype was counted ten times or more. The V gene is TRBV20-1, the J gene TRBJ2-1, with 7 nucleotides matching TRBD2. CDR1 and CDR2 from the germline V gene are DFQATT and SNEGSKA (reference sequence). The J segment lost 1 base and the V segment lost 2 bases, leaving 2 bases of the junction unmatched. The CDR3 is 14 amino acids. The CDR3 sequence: CSARRGESYNEQFF. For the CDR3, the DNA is TGCAGTGCTAGACGGGGGGAGTCCTACAATGAGCAGTTCTTC.

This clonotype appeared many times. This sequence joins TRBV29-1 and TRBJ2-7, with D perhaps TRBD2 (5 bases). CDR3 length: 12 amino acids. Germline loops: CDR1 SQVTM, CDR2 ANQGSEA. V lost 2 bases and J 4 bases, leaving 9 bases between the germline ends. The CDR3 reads CSVETRDYEQYF. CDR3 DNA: TGCAGCGTTGAAACTAGGGATTACGAGCAGTACTTC.

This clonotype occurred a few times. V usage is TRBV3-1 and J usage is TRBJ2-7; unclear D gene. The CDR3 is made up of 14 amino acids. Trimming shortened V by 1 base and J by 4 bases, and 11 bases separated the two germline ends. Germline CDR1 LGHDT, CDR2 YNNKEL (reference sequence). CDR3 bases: TGTGCCAGCAGCCAAGTGGCAGGTCCTTACGAGCAGTACTTC. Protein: CASSQVAGPYEQYF.

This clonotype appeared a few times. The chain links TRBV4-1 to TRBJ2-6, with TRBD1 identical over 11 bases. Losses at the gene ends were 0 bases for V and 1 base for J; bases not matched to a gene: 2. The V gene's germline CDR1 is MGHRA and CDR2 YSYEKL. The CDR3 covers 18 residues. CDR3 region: CASSQDGTGGSGANVLTF. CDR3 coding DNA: TGCGCCAGCAGCCAAGACGGGACAGGGGGTTCTGGGGCCAACGTCCTGACTTTC.

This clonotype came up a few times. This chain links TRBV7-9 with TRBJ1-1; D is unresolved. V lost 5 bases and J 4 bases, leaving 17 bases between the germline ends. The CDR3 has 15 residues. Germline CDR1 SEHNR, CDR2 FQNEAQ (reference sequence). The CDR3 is CASSPKIRVGTEAFF. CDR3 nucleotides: TGTGCCAGCAGCCCAAAAATCCGAGTAGGCACTGAAGCTTTCTTT.

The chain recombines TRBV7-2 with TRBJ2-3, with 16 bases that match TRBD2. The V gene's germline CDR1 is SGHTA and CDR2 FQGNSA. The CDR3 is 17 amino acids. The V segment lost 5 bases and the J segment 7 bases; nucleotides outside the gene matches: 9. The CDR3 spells CASSTGLAGGSGHTQYF. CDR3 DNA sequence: TGTGCCAGCAGCACGGGACTAGCGGGGGGGTCCGGGCATACGCAGTATTTT.

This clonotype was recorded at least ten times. CDR3 bases: TGTGCCAGCAGTTACTCGATTGGTGTTCCAGATACGCAGTATTTT. This sequence encodes CASSYSIGVPDTQYF. The chain joins TRBV6-5 to TRBJ2-3; D gene uncertain. Germline CDR1 MNHEY, CDR2 SVGAGI. Trimming cost V 0 bases and J 4 bases, with 11 bases left between them. The CDR3 is made up of 15 amino acids.

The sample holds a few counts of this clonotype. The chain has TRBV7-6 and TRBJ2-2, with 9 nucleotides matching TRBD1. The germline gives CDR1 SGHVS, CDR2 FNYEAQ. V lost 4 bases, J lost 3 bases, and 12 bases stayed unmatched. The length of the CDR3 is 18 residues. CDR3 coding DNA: TGTGCCAGCAGCTATTTAACAGGGGGCGAGTTACACACCGGGGAGCTGTTTTTT. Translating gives CASSYLTGGELHTGELFF.

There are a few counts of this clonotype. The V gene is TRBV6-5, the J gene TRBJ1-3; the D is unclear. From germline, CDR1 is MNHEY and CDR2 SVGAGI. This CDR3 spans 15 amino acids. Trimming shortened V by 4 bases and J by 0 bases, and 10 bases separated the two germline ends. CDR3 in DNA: TGTGCCAGCAGTTTAATCGATTCCTCTGGAAACACCATATATTTT. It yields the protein CASSLIDSSGNTIYF.

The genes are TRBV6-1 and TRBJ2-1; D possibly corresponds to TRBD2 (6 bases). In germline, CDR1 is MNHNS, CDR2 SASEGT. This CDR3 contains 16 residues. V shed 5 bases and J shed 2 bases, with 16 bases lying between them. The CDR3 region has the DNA TGTGCCAGCAGTAAACTTTGGGGGGAGACCTACAATGAGCAGTTCTTC. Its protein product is CASSKLWGETYNEQFF.

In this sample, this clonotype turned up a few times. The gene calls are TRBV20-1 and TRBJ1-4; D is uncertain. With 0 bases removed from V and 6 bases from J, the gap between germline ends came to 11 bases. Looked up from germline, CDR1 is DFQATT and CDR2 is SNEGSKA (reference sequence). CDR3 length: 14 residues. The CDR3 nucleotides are TGCAGTGCTAGAGATTTTCATCGGGATGAAAAACTGTTTTTT. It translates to CSARDFHRDEKLFF.

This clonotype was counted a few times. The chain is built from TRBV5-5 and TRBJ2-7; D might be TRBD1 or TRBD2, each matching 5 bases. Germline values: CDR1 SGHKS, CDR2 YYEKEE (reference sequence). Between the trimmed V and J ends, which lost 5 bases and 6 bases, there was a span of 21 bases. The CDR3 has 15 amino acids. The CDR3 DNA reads TGTGCCAGCAGATCGCCGGGACGGACCTCTGGCGAGCAGTACTTC. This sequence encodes CASRSPGRTSGEQYF. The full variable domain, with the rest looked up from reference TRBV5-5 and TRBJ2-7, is DAGVTQSPTHLIKTRGQQVTLRCSPISGHKSVSWYQQVLGQGPQFIFQYYEKEERGRGNFPDRFSARQFPNYSSELNVNALLLGDSALYLCASRSPGRTSGEQYFGPGTRLTVT.

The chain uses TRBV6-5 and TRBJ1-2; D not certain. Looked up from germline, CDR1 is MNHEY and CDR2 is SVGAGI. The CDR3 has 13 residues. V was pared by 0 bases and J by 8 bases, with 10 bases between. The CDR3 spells CASSYSYSEGYTF. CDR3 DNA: TGTGCCAGCAGTTACTCCTACAGTGAGGGCTACACCTTC.

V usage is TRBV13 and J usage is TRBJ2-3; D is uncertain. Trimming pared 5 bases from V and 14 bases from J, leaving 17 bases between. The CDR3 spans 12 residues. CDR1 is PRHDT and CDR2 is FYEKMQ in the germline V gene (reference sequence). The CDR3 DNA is TGTGCCAGCAGCCCTATTATGGAGTCGGGGTATTTT. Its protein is CASSPIMESGYF.

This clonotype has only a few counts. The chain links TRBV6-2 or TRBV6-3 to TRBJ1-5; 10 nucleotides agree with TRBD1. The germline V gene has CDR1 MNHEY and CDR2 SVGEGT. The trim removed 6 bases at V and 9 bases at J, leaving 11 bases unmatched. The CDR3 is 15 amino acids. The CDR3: CASSRAGTGEAPQHF. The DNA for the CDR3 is TGTGCCAGCAGCAGAGCGGGGACAGGGGAAGCGCCCCAGCATTTT.

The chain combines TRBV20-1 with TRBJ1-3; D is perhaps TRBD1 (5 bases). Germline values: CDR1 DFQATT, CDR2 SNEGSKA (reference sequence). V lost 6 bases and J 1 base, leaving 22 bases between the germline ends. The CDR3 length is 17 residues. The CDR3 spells CSADPADRDSSGNTIYF. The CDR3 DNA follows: TGCAGTGCGGATCCAGCAGACAGAGACTCGTCTGGAAACACCATATATTTT.

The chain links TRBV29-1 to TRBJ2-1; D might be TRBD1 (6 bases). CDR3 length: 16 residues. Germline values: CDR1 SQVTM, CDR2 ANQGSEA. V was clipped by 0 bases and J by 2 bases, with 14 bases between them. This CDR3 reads CSVEDPGGLAYNEQFF. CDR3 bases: TGCAGCGTTGAAGATCCTGGGGGCCTAGCCTACAATGAGCAGTTCTTC.